This T cell receptor beta chain is from a study of Tregs in tolerant kidney transplant recipients. Study overall: CD4+CD25+CD127- cells came from roughly three-day belatacept mixed lymphocyte reactions, some with approximately 5-day graft donor restimulation. Findings and limits, study-wide: Few patients were studied, so findings need validation in larger groups.

This clone was counted a single time. Antigen unknown. The V and J ends lost 4 bases and 0 bases, in that order; junction bases with no gene match: 10. The CDR3 is made up of 18 amino acids. Germline CDR1 and CDR2: SGHAT and FQDESV (reference sequence). Produced via immunoSEQ multiplex PCR; TCRdb's table is partial and in-frame only. This sample has about 31,000 clones, with 82% found just once. The sample consisted of Tregs from blood cultured with allogeneic cells. The V and J genes are TRBV11-1 and TRBJ2-4; 9 nucleotides match TRBD1. This clonotype originated in a human donor in good health. DNA of the CDR3: TGTGCCAGCAGCTGGGGACAGGGTCCTTCGATAGCCAAAAACATTCAGTACTTC. Residues: CASSWGQGPSIAKNIQYF.